These T cell receptor beta chains were read from a single sample in a study of T cell responses to AZD1222 COVID-19 vaccine. Profiling relied on immunoSEQ multiplex PCR, and the TCRdb table lists in-frame clones only, not all of them. Of 100,000 to 150,000 clones listed, 85% were seen once; the top ten hold approximately 4.7%. The sequenced sample was peripheral blood, obtained 28 days after the second AZD1222 dose. These receptors originate from an adult who received the AZD1222 COVID-19 vaccine. Each CDR3 is given with its conserved first and last residue. The D gene is left open where the match is weak. A clone size is listed for some rows: how often the clone was seen (once, few, many), or a class if it is expanded.

cdr3_aa cdr3_nt d_call j_call clone_size v_call
CASSLAGAPYEQYF TGTGCCAGCAGTCTCGCGGGAGCCCCCTACGAGCAGTACTTC TRBD2 TRBJ2-7 - TRBV6-6
CASSGGPANTGELFF TGTGCCAGCAGCGGGGGGCCAGCGAACACCGGGGAGCTGTTTTTT - TRBJ2-2 - TRBV9
CASMWVADEKLFF TGTGCCAGCATGTGGGTCGCGGATGAAAAACTGTTTTTT - TRBJ1-4 - TRBV6-5
CASSPLYEQYF TGTGCCAGCAGCCCCCTCTACGAGCAGTACTTC - TRBJ2-7 - TRBV7-8
CASSRTGGLAVADTQYF TGTGCCAGCAGTCGAACCGGGGGGCTAGCGGTAGCAGATACGCAGTATTTT - TRBJ2-3 - TRBV7-2
CASSSWGFAGANVLTF TGTGCCAGCAGCTCCTGGGGTTTTGCTGGGGCCAACGTCCTGACTTTC - TRBJ2-6 - TRBV11-2
CSASLTRAIEAFF TGCAGTGCTAGTTTAACTAGGGCGATTGAAGCTTTCTTT - TRBJ1-1 - TRBV20-1
CASSLEGPGQGTFF TGTGCCAGCAGCTTAGAGGGACCGGGACAGGGAACTTTCTTT TRBD1 TRBJ1-1 - TRBV7-2
CASSSTPTGHSNQPQHF TGCGCCAGCAGCTCCACCCCAACAGGGCATAGCAATCAGCCCCAGCATTTT - TRBJ1-5 - TRBV5-1
CASTSGQAINSPLHF TGTGCCAGCACTTCAGGACAGGCAATAAATTCACCCCTCCACTTT TRBD1 TRBJ1-6 - TRBV28
CASSLGQGQETQYF TGCGCCAGCAGCTTGGGACAGGGACAAGAGACCCAGTACTTC TRBD1 TRBJ2-5 - TRBV5-1
CASSQPPGNTIYF TGTGCCAGCAGCCAACCGCCGGGAAACACCATATATTTT - TRBJ1-3 - TRBV6-2/TRBV6-3
CASSATGSGNTIYF TGTGCCAGTAGCGCGACAGGATCTGGAAACACCATATATTTT - TRBJ1-3 - TRBV19
CASSQKRQGYNEQFF TGTGCCAGCAGCCAAAAAAGACAGGGGTACAATGAGCAGTTCTTC TRBD1 TRBJ2-1 - TRBV3-1/TRBV3-2
CASSLDEGVTEAFF TGTGCCAGCAGCTTAGATGAGGGGGTCACTGAAGCTTTCTTT - TRBJ1-1 - TRBV7-2
CASGLGRENTEAFF TGTGCTAGTGGTTTGGGACGGGAAAACACTGAAGCTTTCTTT - TRBJ1-1 - TRBV12-5
CSASGGAGNTIYF TGCAGTGCTAGTGGGGGGGCTGGAAACACCATATATTTT - TRBJ1-3 few TRBV20-1
CASSPGDSYNSPLHF TGTGCCAGCAGCCCAGGGGACAGCTATAATTCACCCCTCCACTTT TRBD1 TRBJ1-6 - TRBV7-2
CASSARTGTEAFF TGTGCCAGCAGCGCCCGGACCGGGACTGAAGCTTTCTTT - TRBJ1-1 - TRBV7-9
CASSLGSWGDSPLHF TGCGCCAGCAGCTTGGGGAGTTGGGGGGATTCACCCCTCCACTTT - TRBJ1-6 - TRBV5-1
CASLEQGKFVGELFF TGTGCCAGCCTCGAACAGGGGAAATTCGTCGGGGAGCTGTTTTTT TRBD1 TRBJ2-2 few TRBV28
CASSRAARTDTQYF TGTGCCAGCAGCCGGGCAGCGAGGACAGATACGCAGTATTTT - TRBJ2-3 - TRBV11-3
CASSLSGDTEAFF TGTGCCAGCAGTTTATCCGGGGACACTGAAGCTTTCTTT - TRBJ1-1 - TRBV12-3/TRBV12-4
CASSLATGLIYEQYF TGCGCCAGCAGCTTGGCGACAGGGCTCATATACGAGCAGTACTTC TRBD1 TRBJ2-7 once TRBV5-1
CASSPPSRETQYF TGTGCCAGCAGCCCCCCTTCGAGAGAGACCCAGTACTTC - TRBJ2-5 - TRBV9
CASSPVGHRTTYGYTF TGTGCCAGCAGCCCTGTGGGACACAGGACAACTTATGGCTACACCTTC - TRBJ1-2 few TRBV3-1/TRBV3-2
CASRVVQAVDTEAFF TGTGCCAGCAGAGTTGTGCAGGCGGTCGACACTGAAGCTTTCTTT - TRBJ1-1 - TRBV6-6
CASSQQGLENQPQHF TGTGCCAGCAGTCAACAGGGGTTGGAGAATCAGCCCCAGCATTTT TRBD1 TRBJ1-5 - TRBV5-5
CASSQPTTGPLLYEQYF TGCGCCAGCAGCCAACCCACTACAGGTCCCCTCTTGTACGAGCAGTACTTC - TRBJ2-7 - TRBV4-1
CASSRLANTDTQYF TGTGCCAGCAGTCGGCTAGCCAACACAGATACGCAGTATTTT - TRBJ2-3 - TRBV28
CASSYQGGSDGYTF TGTGCCAGCAGTTACCAGGGAGGGTCTGATGGCTACACCTTC - TRBJ1-2 - TRBV6-5
CASSLGRTAWVFF TGTGCCAGCAGCTTGGGGAGGACAGCCTGGGTTTTTTTT - TRBJ1-4 - TRBV13
CASSPGQGLVTGELFF TGTGCCAGCAGCCCCGGACAGGGACTGGTCACCGGGGAGCTGTTTTTT TRBD1 TRBJ2-2 - TRBV5-4
CASSVAEGVAPKLFF TGTGCCAGCAGCGTAGCCGAAGGGGTGGCTCCAAAACTGTTTTTT - TRBJ1-4 few TRBV9
CASSLPGQSSYEQYF TGTGCCAGCAGCCTACCGGGACAGAGCTCCTACGAGCAGTACTTC TRBD1 TRBJ2-7 - TRBV5-6
CASSPGEGGNQPQHF TGTGCCAGCAGCCCGGGGGAGGGAGGCAATCAGCCCCAGCATTTT - TRBJ1-5 - TRBV3-1/TRBV3-2
CAWSYPNRGGRVEAFF TGTGCCTGGAGTTACCCGAACCGGGGGGGGCGGGTTGAAGCTTTCTTT - TRBJ1-1 - TRBV30
CASSISLNSNQPQHF TGTGCCAGTAGTATTTCTCTAAATAGCAATCAGCCCCAGCATTTT - TRBJ1-5 - TRBV19
CASSSEPGGFTGELFF TGTGCCAGCAGCTCAGAACCAGGGGGCTTCACCGGGGAGCTGTTTTTT TRBD1 TRBJ2-2 - TRBV7-6